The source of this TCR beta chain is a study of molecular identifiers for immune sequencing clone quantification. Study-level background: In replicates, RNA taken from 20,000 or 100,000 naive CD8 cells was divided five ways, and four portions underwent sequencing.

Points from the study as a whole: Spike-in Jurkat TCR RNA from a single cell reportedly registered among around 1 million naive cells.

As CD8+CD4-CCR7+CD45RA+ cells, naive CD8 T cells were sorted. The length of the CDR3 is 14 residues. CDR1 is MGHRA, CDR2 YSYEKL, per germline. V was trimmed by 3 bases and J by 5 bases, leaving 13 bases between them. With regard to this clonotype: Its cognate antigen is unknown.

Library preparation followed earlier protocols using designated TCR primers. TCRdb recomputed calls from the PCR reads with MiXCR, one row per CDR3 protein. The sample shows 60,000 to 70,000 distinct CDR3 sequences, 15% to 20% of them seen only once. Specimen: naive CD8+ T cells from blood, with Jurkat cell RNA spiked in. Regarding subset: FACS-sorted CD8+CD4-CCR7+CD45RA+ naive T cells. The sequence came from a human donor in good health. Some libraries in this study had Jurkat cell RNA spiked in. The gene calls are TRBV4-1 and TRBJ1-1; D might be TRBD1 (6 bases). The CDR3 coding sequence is TGCGCCAGCAGCCAGAACAGGGATGGGACTGAAGCTTTCTTT. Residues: CASSQNRDGTEAFF.